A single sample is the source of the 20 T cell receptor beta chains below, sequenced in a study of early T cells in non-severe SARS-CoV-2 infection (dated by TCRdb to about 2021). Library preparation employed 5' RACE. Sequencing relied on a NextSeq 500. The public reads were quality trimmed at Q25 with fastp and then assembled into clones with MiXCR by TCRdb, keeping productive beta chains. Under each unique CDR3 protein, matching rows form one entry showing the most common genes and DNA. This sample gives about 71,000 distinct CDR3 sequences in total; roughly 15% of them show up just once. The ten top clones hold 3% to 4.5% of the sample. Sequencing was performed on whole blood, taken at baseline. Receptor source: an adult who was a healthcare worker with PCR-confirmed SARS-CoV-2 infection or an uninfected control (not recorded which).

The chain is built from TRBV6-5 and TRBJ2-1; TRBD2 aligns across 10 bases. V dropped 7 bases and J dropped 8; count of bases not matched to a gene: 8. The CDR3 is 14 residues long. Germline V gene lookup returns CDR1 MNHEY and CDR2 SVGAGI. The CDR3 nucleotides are TGTGCCAGCAAGGGAGCGGGAGGGCAACATGAGCAGTTCTTC. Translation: CASKGAGGQHEQFF.

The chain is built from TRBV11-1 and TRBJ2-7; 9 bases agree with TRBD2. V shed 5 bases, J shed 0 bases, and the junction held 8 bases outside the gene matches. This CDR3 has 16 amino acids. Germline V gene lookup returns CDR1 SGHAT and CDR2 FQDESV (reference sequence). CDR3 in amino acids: CASSPHLAGYSYEQYF. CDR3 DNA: TGTGCCAGCAGCCCCCATCTAGCGGGGTACTCCTACGAGCAGTACTTC.

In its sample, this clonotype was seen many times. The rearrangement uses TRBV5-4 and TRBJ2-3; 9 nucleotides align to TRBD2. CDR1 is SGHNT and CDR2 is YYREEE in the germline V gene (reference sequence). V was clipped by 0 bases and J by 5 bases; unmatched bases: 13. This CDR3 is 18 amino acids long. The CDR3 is CASSLGAGGWGPQDTQYF. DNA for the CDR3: TGTGCCAGCAGCTTGGGAGCGGGAGGATGGGGCCCACAAGATACGCAGTATTTT. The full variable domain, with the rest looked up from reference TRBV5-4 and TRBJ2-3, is ETGVTQSPTHLIKTRGQQVTLRCSSQSGHNTVSWYQQALGQGPQFIFQYYREEENGRGNFPPRFSGLQFPNYSSELNVNALELDDSALYLCASSLGAGGWGPQDTQYFGPGTRLTVL.

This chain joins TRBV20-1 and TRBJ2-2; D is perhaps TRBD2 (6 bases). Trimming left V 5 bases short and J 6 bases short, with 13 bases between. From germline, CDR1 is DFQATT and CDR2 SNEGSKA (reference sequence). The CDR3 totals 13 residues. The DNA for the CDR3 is TGCAGTGCTCTATTCGGGGAGGCCGGGGAGCTGTTTTTT. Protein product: CSALFGEAGELFF.

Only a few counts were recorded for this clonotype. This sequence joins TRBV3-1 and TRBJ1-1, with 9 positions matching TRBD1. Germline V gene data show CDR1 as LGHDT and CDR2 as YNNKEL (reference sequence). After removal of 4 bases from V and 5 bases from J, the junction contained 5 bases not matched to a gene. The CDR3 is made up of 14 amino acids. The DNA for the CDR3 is TGTGCCAGCAGCCCGACAGGGGGTGGTACTGAAGCTTTCTTT. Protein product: CASSPTGGGTEAFF.

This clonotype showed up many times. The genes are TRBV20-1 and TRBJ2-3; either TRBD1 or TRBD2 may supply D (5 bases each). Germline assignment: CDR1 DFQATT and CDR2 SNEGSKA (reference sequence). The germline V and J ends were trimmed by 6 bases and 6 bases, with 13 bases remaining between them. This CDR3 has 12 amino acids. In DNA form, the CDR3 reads TGCAGTGCCCATTCATGGGGGGATACGCAGTATTTT. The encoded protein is CSAHSWGDTQYF.

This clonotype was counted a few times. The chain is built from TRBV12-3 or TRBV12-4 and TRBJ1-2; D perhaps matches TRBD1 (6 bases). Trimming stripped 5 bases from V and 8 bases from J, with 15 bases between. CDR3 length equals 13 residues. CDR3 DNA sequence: TGTGCCAGCAGTAGACAGGAGAGCTGGGGCTACACCTTC. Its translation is CASSRQESWGYTF.

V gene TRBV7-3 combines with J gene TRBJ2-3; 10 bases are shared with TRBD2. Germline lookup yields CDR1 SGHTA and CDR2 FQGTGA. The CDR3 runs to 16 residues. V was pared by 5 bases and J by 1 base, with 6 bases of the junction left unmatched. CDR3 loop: CASSVLAGAGTDTQYF. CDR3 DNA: TGTGCCAGCAGCGTTCTAGCGGGAGCAGGCACAGATACGCAGTATTTT.

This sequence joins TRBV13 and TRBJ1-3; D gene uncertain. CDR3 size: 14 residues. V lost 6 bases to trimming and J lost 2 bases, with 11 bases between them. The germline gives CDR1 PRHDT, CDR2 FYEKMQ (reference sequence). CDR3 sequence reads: CASRRLVAGNTIYF. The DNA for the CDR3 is TGTGCCAGCAGGAGGTTGGTGGCTGGAAACACCATATATTTT.

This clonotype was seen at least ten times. The CDR3, as DNA: TGTGCCAGCAGCCAAGATACGGGGGAGCTGTTTTTT. Translated, it gives CASSQDTGELFF. J is TRBJ2-2 and V is TRBV3-1, with D unresolved. V was trimmed by 0 bases and J by 8 bases, leaving 4 bases between them. CDR1 is LGHDT and CDR2 is YNNKEL in the germline V gene (reference sequence). CDR3 length: 12 residues.

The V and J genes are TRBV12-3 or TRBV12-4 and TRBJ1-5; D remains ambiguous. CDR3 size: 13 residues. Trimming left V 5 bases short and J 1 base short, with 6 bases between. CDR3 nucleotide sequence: TGTGCCAGCAGTAGGCAGAGCAATCAGCCCCAGCATTTT. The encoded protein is CASSRQSNQPQHF.

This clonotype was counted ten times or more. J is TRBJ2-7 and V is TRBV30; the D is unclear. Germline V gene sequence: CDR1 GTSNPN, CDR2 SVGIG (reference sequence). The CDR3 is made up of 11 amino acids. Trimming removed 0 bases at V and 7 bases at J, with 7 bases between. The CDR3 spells CAWSVALEQYF. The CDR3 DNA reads TGTGCCTGGAGTGTCGCACTGGAGCAGTACTTC.

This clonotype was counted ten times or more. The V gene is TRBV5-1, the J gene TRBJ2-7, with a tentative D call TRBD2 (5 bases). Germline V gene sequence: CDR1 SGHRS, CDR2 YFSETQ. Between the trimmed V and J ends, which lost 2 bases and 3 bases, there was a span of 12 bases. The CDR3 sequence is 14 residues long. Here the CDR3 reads CASSFGRGNYEQYF. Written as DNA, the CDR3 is TGCGCCAGCAGCTTCGGACGGGGAAACTACGAGCAGTACTTC.

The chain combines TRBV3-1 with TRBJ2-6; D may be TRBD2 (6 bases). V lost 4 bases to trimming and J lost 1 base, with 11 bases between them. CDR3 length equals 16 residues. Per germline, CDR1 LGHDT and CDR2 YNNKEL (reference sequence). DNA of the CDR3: TGTGCCAGCAGCCCCGGTGGAGGGTCTGGGGCCAACGTCCTGACTTTC. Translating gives CASSPGGGSGANVLTF.

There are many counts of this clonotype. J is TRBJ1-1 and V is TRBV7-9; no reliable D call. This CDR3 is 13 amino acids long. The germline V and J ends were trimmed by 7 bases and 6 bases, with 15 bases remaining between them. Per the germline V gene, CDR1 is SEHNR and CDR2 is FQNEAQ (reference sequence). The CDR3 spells CASTSRDSAEAFF. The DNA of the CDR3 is TGTGCCAGCACCTCTCGGGATTCCGCTGAAGCTTTCTTT.

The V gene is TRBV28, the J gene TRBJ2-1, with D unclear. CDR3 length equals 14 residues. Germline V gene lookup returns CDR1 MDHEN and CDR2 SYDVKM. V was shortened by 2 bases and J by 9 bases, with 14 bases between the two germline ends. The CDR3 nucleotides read TGTGCCAGCAGTTTAGGTCTGGGCTGGAGTGAGCAGTTCTTC. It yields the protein CASSLGLGWSEQFF. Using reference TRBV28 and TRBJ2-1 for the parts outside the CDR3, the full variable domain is DVKVTQSSRYLVKRTGEKVFLECVQDMDHENMFWYRQDPGLGLRLIYFSYDVKMKEKGDIPEGYSVSREKKERFSLILESASTNQTSMYLCASSLGLGWSEQFFGPGTRLTVL.

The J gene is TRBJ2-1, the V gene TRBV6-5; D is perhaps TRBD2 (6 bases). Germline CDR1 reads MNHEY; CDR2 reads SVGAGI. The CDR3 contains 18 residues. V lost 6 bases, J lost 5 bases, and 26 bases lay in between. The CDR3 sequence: CASSLLQSAGTLNNEQFF. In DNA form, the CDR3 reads TGTGCCAGCAGCTTACTCCAATCCGCGGGAACTCTGAACAATGAGCAGTTCTTC.

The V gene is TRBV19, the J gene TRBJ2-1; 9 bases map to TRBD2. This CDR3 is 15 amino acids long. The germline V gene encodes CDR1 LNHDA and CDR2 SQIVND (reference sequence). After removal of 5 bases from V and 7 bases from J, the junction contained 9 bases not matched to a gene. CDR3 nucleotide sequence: TGTGCCAGTAGTCTGGCTAGCGGGATAGGGAATGAGCAGTTCTTC. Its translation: CASSLASGIGNEQFF.

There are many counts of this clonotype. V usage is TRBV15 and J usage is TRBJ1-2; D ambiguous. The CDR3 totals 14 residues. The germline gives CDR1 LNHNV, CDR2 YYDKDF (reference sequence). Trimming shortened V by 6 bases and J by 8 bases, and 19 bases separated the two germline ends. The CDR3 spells CATSPPRSTGGYTF. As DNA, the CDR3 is TGTGCCACCAGTCCGCCCCGGTCCACGGGGGGCTACACCTTC.

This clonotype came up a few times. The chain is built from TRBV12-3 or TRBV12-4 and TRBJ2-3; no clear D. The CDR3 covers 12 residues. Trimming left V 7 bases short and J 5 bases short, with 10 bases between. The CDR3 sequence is CASNSLGDTQYF. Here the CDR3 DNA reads TGTGCCAGCAACTCACTGGGAGATACGCAGTATTTT.